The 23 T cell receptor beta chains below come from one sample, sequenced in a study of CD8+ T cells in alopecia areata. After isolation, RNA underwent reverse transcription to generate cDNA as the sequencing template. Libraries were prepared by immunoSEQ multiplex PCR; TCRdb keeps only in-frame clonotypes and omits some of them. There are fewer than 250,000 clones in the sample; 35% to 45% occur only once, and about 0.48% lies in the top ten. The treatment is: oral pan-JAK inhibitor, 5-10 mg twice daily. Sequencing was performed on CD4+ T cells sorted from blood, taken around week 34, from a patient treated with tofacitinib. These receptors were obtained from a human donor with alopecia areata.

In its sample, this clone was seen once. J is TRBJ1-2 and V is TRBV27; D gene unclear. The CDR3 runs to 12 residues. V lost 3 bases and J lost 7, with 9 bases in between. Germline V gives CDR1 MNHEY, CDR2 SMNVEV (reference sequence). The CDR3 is CASSFGRSGYTF. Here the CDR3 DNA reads TGTGCCAGCAGTTTCGGTCGTAGTGGCTACACCTTC.

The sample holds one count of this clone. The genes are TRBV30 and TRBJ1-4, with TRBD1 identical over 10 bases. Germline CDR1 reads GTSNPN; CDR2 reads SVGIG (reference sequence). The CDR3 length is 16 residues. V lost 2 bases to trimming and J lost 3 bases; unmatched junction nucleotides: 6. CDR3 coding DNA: TGTGCCTGGAGTTTGGGACAGGGGTTTTCTAATGAAAAACTGTTTTTT. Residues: CAWSLGQGFSNEKLFF.

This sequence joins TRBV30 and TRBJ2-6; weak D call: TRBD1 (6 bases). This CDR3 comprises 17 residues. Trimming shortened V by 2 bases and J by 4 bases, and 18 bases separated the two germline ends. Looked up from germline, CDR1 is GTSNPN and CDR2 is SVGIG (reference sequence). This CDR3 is CAWSRFSGVLGANVLTF. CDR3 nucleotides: TGTGCCTGGAGTCGTTTCTCAGGGGTACTCGGGGCCAACGTCCTGACTTTC.

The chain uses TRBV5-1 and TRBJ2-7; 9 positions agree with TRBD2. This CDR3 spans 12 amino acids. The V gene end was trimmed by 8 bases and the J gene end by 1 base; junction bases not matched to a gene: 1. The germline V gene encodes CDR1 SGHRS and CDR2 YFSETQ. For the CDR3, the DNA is TGCGCCAGTAGCGGGAGTTCCTACGAGCAGTACTTC. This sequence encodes CASSGSSYEQYF.

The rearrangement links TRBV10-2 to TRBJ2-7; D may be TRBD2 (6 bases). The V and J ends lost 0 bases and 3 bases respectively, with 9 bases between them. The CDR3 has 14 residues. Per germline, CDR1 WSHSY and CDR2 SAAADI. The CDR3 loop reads CASSESMGGYEQYF. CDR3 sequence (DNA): TGCGCCAGCAGTGAGTCGATGGGAGGCTACGAGCAGTACTTC.

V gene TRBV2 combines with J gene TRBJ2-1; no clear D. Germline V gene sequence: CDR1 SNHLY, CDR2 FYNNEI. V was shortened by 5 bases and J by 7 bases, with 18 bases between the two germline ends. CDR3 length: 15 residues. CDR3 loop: CASSFFRFALNEQFF. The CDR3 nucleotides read TGTGCCAGCAGTTTTTTTCGTTTTGCTCTGAATGAGCAGTTCTTC.

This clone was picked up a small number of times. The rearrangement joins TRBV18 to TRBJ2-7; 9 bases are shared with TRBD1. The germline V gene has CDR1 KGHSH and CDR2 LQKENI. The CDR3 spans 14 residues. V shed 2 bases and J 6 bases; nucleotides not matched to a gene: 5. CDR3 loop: CASSPTDRGGEQYF. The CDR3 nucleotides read TGTGCCAGCTCACCAACGGACAGGGGTGGCGAGCAGTACTTC.

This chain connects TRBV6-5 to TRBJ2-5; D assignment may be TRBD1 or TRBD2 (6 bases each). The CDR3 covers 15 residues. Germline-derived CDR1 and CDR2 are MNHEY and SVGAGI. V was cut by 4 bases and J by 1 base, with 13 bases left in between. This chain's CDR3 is CASSSRRGPQETQYF. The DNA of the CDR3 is TGTGCCAGCAGTTCCCGCCGGGGGCCCCAAGAGACCCAGTACTTC.

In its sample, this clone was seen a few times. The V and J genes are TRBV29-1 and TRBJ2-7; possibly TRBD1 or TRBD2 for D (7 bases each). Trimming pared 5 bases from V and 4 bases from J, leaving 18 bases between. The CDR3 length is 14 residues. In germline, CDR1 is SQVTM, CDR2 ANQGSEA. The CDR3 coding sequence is TGCAGCGTTACGTACAGGGGAGGGAGTTACGAGCAGTACTTC. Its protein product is CSVTYRGGSYEQYF.

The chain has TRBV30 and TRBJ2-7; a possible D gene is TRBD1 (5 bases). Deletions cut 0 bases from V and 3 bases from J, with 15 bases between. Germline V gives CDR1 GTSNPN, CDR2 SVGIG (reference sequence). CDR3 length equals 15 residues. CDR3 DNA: TGTGCCTGGAGTGTTAATCGGGCAGGGTACTACGAGCAGTACTTC. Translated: CAWSVNRAGYYEQYF.

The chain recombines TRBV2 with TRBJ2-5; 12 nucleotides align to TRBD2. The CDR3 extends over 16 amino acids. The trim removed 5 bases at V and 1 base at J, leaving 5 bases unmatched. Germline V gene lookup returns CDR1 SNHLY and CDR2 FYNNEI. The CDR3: CASSTRTSGTQETQYF. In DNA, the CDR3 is TGTGCCAGCAGTACCCGGACTAGCGGGACCCAAGAGACCCAGTACTTC. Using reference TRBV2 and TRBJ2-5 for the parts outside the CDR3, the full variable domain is EPEVTQTPSHQVTQMGQEVILRCVPISNHLYFYWYRQILGQKVEFLVSFYNNEISEKSEIFDDQFSVERPDGSNFTLKIRSTKLEDSAMYFCASSTRTSGTQETQYFGPGTRLLVL.

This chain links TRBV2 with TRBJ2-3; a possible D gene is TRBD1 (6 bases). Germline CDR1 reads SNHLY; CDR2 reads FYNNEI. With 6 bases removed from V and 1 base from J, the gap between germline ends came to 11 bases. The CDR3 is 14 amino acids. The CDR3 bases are TGTGCCAGCAGGAAGGGGGAGCGCACAGATACGCAGTATTTT. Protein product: CASRKGERTDTQYF. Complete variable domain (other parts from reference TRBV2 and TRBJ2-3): EPEVTQTPSHQVTQMGQEVILRCVPISNHLYFYWYRQILGQKVEFLVSFYNNEISEKSEIFDDQFSVERPDGSNFTLKIRSTKLEDSAMYFCASRKGERTDTQYFGPGTRLTVL.

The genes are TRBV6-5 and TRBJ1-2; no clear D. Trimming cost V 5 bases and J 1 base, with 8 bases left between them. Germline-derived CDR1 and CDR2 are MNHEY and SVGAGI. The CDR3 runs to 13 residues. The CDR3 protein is CASSGRSNYGYTF. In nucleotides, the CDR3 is TGTGCCAGCAGTGGCAGGAGTAACTATGGCTACACCTTC.

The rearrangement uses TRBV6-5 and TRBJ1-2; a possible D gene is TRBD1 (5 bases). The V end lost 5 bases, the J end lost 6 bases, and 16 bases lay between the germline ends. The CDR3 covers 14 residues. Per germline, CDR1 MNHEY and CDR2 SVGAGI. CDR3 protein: CASSDPRQIDGYTF. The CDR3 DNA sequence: TGTGCCAGCAGTGACCCGAGACAGATTGATGGCTACACCTTC.

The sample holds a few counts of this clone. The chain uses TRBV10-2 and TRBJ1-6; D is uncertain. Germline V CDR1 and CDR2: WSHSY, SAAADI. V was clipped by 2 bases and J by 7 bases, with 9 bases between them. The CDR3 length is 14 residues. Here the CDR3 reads CASSERGWNSPLHF. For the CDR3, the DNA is TGCGCCAGCAGTGAGCGGGGTTGGAATTCACCCCTCCACTTT.

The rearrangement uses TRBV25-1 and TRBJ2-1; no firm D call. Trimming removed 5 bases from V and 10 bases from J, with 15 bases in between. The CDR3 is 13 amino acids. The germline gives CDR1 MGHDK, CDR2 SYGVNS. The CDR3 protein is CASSTQDREEQFF. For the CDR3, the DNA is TGTGCCAGCAGTACTCAAGACCGCGAGGAGCAGTTCTTC.

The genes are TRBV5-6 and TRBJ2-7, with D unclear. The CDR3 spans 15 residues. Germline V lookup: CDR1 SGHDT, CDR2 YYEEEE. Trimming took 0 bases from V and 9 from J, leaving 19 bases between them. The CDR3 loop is CASSLGQSSVALQYF. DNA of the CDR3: TGTGCCAGCAGCTTGGGGCAGTCAAGTGTAGCACTGCAGTACTTC.

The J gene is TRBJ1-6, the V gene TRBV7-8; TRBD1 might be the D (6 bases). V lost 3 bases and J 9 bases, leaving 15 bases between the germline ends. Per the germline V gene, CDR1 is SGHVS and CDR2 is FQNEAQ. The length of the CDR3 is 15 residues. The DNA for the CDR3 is TGTGCCAGCAGCTTCGGGACAAGTCGCAGTTCACCCCTCCACTTT. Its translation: CASSFGTSRSSPLHF.

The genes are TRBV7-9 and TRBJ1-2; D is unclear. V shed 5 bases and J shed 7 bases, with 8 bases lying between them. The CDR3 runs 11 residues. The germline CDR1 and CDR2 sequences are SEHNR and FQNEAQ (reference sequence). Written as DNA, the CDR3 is TGTGCCAGCAGCCCTCTCCTTGGCTACACCTTC. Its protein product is CASSPLLGYTF. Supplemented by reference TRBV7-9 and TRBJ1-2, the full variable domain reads DTGVSQNPRHKITKRGQNVTFRCDPISEHNRLYWYRQTLGQGPEFLTYFQNEAQLEKSRLLSDRFSAERPKGSFSTLEIQRTEQGDSAMYLCASSPLLGYTFGSGTRLTVV.

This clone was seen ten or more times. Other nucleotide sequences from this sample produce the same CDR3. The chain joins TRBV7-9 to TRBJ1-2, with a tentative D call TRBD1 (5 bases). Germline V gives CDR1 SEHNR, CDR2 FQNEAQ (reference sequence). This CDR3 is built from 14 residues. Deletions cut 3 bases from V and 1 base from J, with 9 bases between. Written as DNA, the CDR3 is TGTGCCAGCAGCTTGGACGGGGGTAACTATGGCTACACCTTC. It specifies CASSLDGGNYGYTF. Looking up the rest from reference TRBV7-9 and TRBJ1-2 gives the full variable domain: DTGVSQNPRHKITKRGQNVTFRCDPISEHNRLYWYRQTLGQGPEFLTYFQNEAQLEKSRLLSDRFSAERPKGSFSTLEIQRTEQGDSAMYLCASSLDGGNYGYTFGSGTRLTVV.

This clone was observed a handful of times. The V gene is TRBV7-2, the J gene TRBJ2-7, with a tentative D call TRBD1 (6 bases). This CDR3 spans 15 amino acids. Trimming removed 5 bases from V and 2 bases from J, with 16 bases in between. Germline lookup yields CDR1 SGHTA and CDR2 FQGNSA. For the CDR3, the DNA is TGTGCCAGCAGCCTACAGGGACAATTGGCCTACGAGCAGTACTTC. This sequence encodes CASSLQGQLAYEQYF.

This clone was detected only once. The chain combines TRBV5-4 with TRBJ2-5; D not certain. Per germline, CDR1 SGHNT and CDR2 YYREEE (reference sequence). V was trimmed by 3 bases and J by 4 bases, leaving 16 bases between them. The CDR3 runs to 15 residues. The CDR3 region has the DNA TGTGCCAGCAGCTCACCGGGCCAAGGGCGAGAGACCCAGTACTTC. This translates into CASSSPGQGRETQYF.

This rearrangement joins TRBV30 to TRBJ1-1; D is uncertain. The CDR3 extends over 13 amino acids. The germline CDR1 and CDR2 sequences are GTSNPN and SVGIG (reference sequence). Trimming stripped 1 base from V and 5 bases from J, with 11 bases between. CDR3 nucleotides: TGTGCCTGGAGTGCAGTTGTGCGGACTGAAGCTTTCTTT. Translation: CAWSAVVRTEAFF.